This is a list of T cell receptor beta chains from one sample in a study of OX40 agonist ivuxolimab in advanced cancers. TCRdb's table, derived via immunoSEQ multiplex PCR, lists solely in-frame clones and lacks some. The table has roughly 80,000 clones, about 80% seen once; the top ten hold approximately 6.3%. This specimen was CD4+ or CD8+ T cells sorted from blood, taken in a trial of the OX40 agonist ivuxolimab. The receptors stem from an adult with an advanced solid tumor such as melanoma, head and neck, liver or kidney cancer. Both conserved end residues are part of each CDR3. A D gene is named only where the DNA matches it firmly. The size entry is marked missing in some rows and otherwise reads once, few, many or a size class.

d_call,cdr3_length,j_call,v_call,clone_size,cdr3_nt,cdr3_aa
TRBD2,18,TRBJ2-2,TRBV28,-,TGTGCCAGCAGTTTACGAGCTAGCGGGATATGGGGCACCGGGGAGCTGTTTTTT,CASSLRASGIWGTGELFF
TRBD1,18,TRBJ2-2,TRBV28,-,TGTGCCAGCAGTTTGATGAGCATGGACAGGGCCCACACCGGGGAGCTGTTTTTT,CASSLMSMDRAHTGELFF
-,10,TRBJ2-1,TRBV20-1,-,TGCAGTCTCGCGGCGAATGAGCAGTTCTTC,CSLAANEQFF
-,13,TRBJ2-1,TRBV28,-,TGTGCCAGCAAAGCGCCTTCCTACAATGAGCAGTTCTTC,CASKAPSYNEQFF
-,14,TRBJ2-1,TRBV27,-,TGTGCCAGCAGTTTTAGACTCTCCTACAATGAGCAGTTCTTC,CASSFRLSYNEQFF
TRBD2,17,TRBJ2-1,TRBV4-3,-,TGCGCCAGCAGCCAAGATAGACTAGCGGGGACCTACAATGAGCAGTTCTTC,CASSQDRLAGTYNEQFF
TRBD2,15,TRBJ2-7,TRBV28,-,TGTGCCAGCAGGGGATGGGGGGAGGGCCGCTACGAGCAGTACTTC,CASRGWGEGRYEQYF
TRBD2,16,TRBJ2-1,TRBV7-9,-,TGTGCCAGCAGCACGACTAGCGGGAGGGCCTGGAATGAGCAGTTCTTC,CASSTTSGRAWNEQFF
-,13,TRBJ2-5,TRBV6-6,-,TGTGCCAGCAGGCCCCTGGGCCTTGAGACCCAGTACTTC,CASRPLGLETQYF
TRBD2,17,TRBJ2-1,TRBV2,-,TGTGCCAGCAGTGTACAGGGAGCGGGAGGCGCCTACAATGAGCAGTTCTTC,CASSVQGAGGAYNEQFF
-,12,TRBJ1-5,TRBV19,-,TGTGCCAGTTCAGGGTTAAATCAGCCCCAGCATTTT,CASSGLNQPQHF
-,12,TRBJ2-2,TRBV29-1,-,TGCAGCGTTGCCCGGTCTGGCGGGGAGCTGTTTTTT,CSVARSGGELFF
-,14,TRBJ2-3,TRBV29-1,-,TGCAGCGTTGAAGCAGGGACCCTAAAAGGAACGCAGTATTTT,CSVEAGTLKGTQYF
-,16,TRBJ2-7,TRBV4-2,-,TGTGCCAGCAGCCAAGCCCTAGCGCTGAGCTCCTACGAGCAGTACTTC,CASSQALALSSYEQYF
TRBD1,13,TRBJ1-6,TRBV28,-,TGTGCCAGCAGTTTGGGCAGGGGGGGGCCCCTCCACTTT,CASSLGRGGPLHF
-,15,TRBJ1-5,TRBV18,-,TGTGCCAGCTCACCGGGCTCCAGAAACAATCAGCCCCAGCATTTT,CASSPGSRNNQPQHF
-,16,TRBJ1-5,TRBV2,-,TGTGCCAGCAGTGATTTTTGGACAGAGAGCAATCAGCCTCAGCATTTT,CASSDFWTESNQPQHF
TRBD1,15,TRBJ2-3,TRBV7-3,-,TGTGCCAGCAGCTCCCTCGGACAGGTATCAGATACGCAGTATTTT,CASSSLGQVSDTQYF
-,16,TRBJ2-3,TRBV9,-,TGTGCCAGCAGCGATTCCCCGGGGGGCGGAGGAGATACGCAGTATTTT,CASSDSPGGGGDTQYF
-,16,TRBJ2-2,TRBV11-2,-,TGTGCCAGCAGCTTTTGGACGTTAAAGAACACCGGGGAGCTGTTTTTT,CASSFWTLKNTGELFF
-,14,TRBJ2-7,TRBV7-2,-,TGTGCCAGCAGTTGGACCACAGGGTACAACGAGCAGTACTTC,CASSWTTGYNEQYF
-,14,TRBJ1-4,TRBV13,-,TGTGCCAGCAGTGTTGCAGGCTTTAATGAAAAACTGTTTTTT,CASSVAGFNEKLFF
TRBD1,16,TRBJ2-1,TRBV5-1,once,TGCGCCAGCAGCTTGTCCGGACAGGTCGGGATCAATGAGCAGTTCTTC,CASSLSGQVGINEQFF
TRBD1,15,TRBJ2-7,TRBV13,-,TGTGCCAGCAGCTTATTTCGACAGGGGACCTACGAGCAGTACTTC,CASSLFRQGTYEQYF
-,13,TRBJ2-1,TRBV7-7,-,TGTGCTAGCAGCCCAGGGCCTGACAATGAGCAGTTCTTC,CASSPGPDNEQFF
-,14,TRBJ2-2,TRBV7-9,few,TGTGCCAGCAGCTTAGTTGGATACACCGGGGAGCTGTTTTTT,CASSLVGYTGELFF
-,16,TRBJ2-2,TRBV28,-,TGTGCCAGCAGTTCCCGGCCGGGACTCACCGTCGGGGAGCTGTTTTTT,CASSSRPGLTVGELFF
TRBD1,14,TRBJ2-2,TRBV11-2,-,TGTGCCAGCACAACGGACAGGGTTACCGGGGAGCTGTTTTTT,CASTTDRVTGELFF
TRBD1,16,TRBJ2-5,TRBV13,few,TGTGCCAGCAGCTTAGTAGGGACAGGGTTCCAAGAGACCCAGTACTTC,CASSLVGTGFQETQYF
-,15,TRBJ2-7,TRBV6-1,-,TGTGCCAGCAGTGAAGTGGCAGGGGGACTCTACGAGCAGTACTTC,CASSEVAGGLYEQYF
-,12,TRBJ2-1,TRBV6-6,few,TGTGCCAGCAGCTCCCACTACAATGAGCAGTTCTTC,CASSSHYNEQFF
-,13,TRBJ1-4,TRBV4-1,few,TGCGCCAGCAGCCAACCCCTCGGTGAAAAACTGTTTTTT,CASSQPLGEKLFF
-,12,TRBJ2-5,TRBV25-1,-,TGTGCCAGCAGCCTTGGGACAGAGACCCAGTACTTC,CASSLGTETQYF
-,11,TRBJ2-5,TRBV20-1,once,TGCAGTGCTAGAGATCTGGAGACCCAGTACTTC,CSARDLETQYF
-,16,TRBJ1-2,TRBV7-9,-,TGTGCCAGCAGCCCGGGCGCAGTCGGCCCGAACTATGGCTACACCTTC,CASSPGAVGPNYGYTF
-,14,TRBJ1-1,TRBV28,-,TGTGCCAGCAGTTTGCCCTCGGGAGGCACTGAAGCTTTCTTT,CASSLPSGGTEAFF
-,14,TRBJ2-1,TRBV5-6,-,TGTGCCAGCAGCTTGGGCAGCTCCTACAATGAGCAGTTCTTC,CASSLGSSYNEQFF
TRBD1,15,TRBJ1-3,TRBV5-8,-,TGTGCCAGCAGCAGGGGACAGAACTCTGGAAACACCATATATTTT,CASSRGQNSGNTIYF
-,14,TRBJ1-2,TRBV28,-,TGTGCCAGCAGTTCCGGGACGAATAACTATGGCTACACCTTC,CASSSGTNNYGYTF
-,13,TRBJ1-2,TRBV6-1,-,TGTGCCATCCACCCCACGGGGTCTCATGGCTACACCTTC,CAIHPTGSHGYTF
-,12,TRBJ1-5,TRBV2,few,TGTGCCAGCAGTCTACAGGGTGGGCCCCAGCATTTT,CASSLQGGPQHF
-,16,TRBJ2-2,TRBV11-2,-,TGTGCCAGCAGCTTAGTTACAGGGCTGAACACCGGGGAGCTGTTTTTT,CASSLVTGLNTGELFF
-,16,TRBJ1-6,TRBV4-2,-,TGTGCCAGCAGCCAAGATAAGGGCCATCCCGGTTCACCCCTCCACTTT,CASSQDKGHPGSPLHF
-,18,TRBJ2-7,TRBV19,-,TGTGCCAGTAGCACGGCTCGCACAGGGAGTGGGGTCTCCTACGAGCAGTACTTC,CASSTARTGSGVSYEQYF
TRBD2,16,TRBJ2-1,TRBV9,-,TGTGCCAGCAGCGTAGAGGAAGCGGGGCCCTACAATGAGCAGTTCTTC,CASSVEEAGPYNEQFF
-,17,TRBJ1-6,TRBV15,-,TGTGCCACCAGCTGGGCTCCCGGAGGGGGGAATAATTCACCCCTCCACTTT,CATSWAPGGGNNSPLHF